This T cell receptor (beta chain) was profiled in a study of blood T cell repertoires in COVID-19 (dated by TCRdb to 2019 to 2021). Regarding the complete study: Samples from collaborators originated in the United States, Italy and Spain and spanned both the acute and convalescent phases of COVID-19. The repertoires were made available in a free public database intended to serve as a resource for research on the immune response to SARS-CoV-2. Where HLA class I and class II types were available, the types were taken from metadata supplied by the sample provider, not from assay-based typing. A de-identified subject ID, COVID-19 status, age in years and sex were almost always included in the sample metadata. The material from the prospective study consisted of cDNA or gDNA derived from T cells, B-cell-depleted T cells, or PBMCs. Subjects who had been exposed to COVID-19, were actively infected with it, or had recovered from it provided the deeply sampled blood TCRbeta repertoires that made up the dataset. Samples were obtained from the ongoing ImmuneRACE study (first 160 participants) and from over 1,000 subjects provided by 6 global collaborators. The paper as a whole reports these results and caveats: The amount of clinical and demographic metadata varied by source and participant and was provided uncurated.

Points on this clone: Its antigen has not been determined. Base qualities are not at hand, and no much larger clone is one base apart.

The CDR3 runs 14 amino acids, cysteine and phenylalanine included. CDR3 DNA only is kept here, 42 bases in frame from base 1. The germline V gene supplies CDR1 KGHDR and CDR2 SFDVKD. V is reduced by 7 bases and J by 5 bases, leaving a spacing of 13 bases between them. The immunoSEQ Assay, a bias-controlled multiplex PCR, was used to amplify TCRbeta CDR3 regions from genomic DNA. Per the authors' processing: The number of nucleated cells in each sample was estimated by amplification of reference gene primers within the assay. To quantify the absolute abundance of each unique TCRbeta CDR3 rearrangement, sequence reads were collapsed and filtered. Productive Simpson clonality was computed per sample as the square root of Simpson's diversity index over productive rearrangements. TCRdb took over this immuneACCESS table, retaining in-frame rearrangements with V and J assigned. Such tables are incomplete; in checked studies, under half of the missing clones stem from an unresolved V gene, and the remainder is unexplained. V and J calls and clone size are given by that table; D and trimming were obtained from the DNA. Across this sample there are around 130,000 clones, with around nine tenths seen only once. The ten top clones hold 3.5% to 5% of the sample.

One collaborating source in Seattle enrolled patients during active infection and followed them longitudinally through the course of disease. Collaborating institutions collected whole blood in K2EDTA tubes following their own protocols. Collaborator samples were shipped for TCRbeta analysis as frozen whole blood, isolated PBMCs, or DNA extracted from either sample type. The V gene is TRBV24-1 and the J gene is TRBJ2-2; the D gene is perhaps TRBD1, on 6 matching bases. The sample was peripheral blood. The receptor's source is a man in his fifties or sixties with COVID-19, enrolled during active disease. This receptor carries the CDR3 CATSIQGETGELFF. The DNA sequence is given as TGTGCCACCAGCATACAGGGTGAGACCGGGGAGCTGTTTTTT.